This T cell receptor (beta chain) is drawn from a study of CD8+CD57+ T cells in acquired aplastic anemia. At the level of the study: DNA per sorted CD4+ or CD8+ sample ranged about 0.2 to 30 ug, averaging roughly 3.3 ug.

The J segment lost 6 bases and the V segment lost 2 bases, leaving 8 bases of the junction unmatched. The CDR3 consists of 16 residues. CDR1 is SGHAT and CDR2 is FQDESV in the germline V gene (reference sequence). All sequencing subjects had displayed CD8+CD57+ cell expansion on flow cytometry. With no exception, the patients had severe acquired aplastic anemia. General observations from the study: The number of CD8+ CDR3 sequences shared by patients and controls was around 30.

CDR3 and TCR beta VDJ profiling relied on a genomic DNA template. MiXCR, applied by TCRdb to the reads, yields one record per CDR3 protein. The repertoire holds approximately 120,000 distinct CDR3 sequences, with about 40% as singletons. In its sample, this clonotype was seen many times. Its specificity is unknown. V gene TRBV11-1 combines with J gene TRBJ1-4; 8 bases are a match to TRBD1. The source is a human donor with aplastic anemia. The sequencing input was sorted CD4+, CD8+, or CD8+CD57+ T cells (not recorded which) from PBMCs. CDR3: CASSLLAGQGYEKLFF. In nucleotides, the CDR3 is TGTGCCAGCAGCTTATTAGCAGGACAGGGCTATGAAAAACTGTTTTTT. The entire variable domain, with the rest obtained from reference TRBV11-1 and TRBJ1-4, is as follows: EAEVAQSPRYKITEKSQAVAFWCDPISGHATLYWYRQILGQGPELLVQFQDESVVDDSQLPKDRFSAERLKGVDSTLKIQPAELGDSAMYLCASSLLAGQGYEKLFFGSGTQLSVL.